This entry lists 13 T cell receptor beta chains sequenced from one sample in a study of blood T cell repertoires in COVID-19. Measured with immunoSEQ multiplex PCR; TCRdb has only the in-frame clones, and not every one. This table holds hundreds of thousands of clones, 70% to 90% found once. Sample: peripheral blood. The source is a man between 18 and 29 years old with active or convalescent COVID-19.

This chain links TRBV6-2 or TRBV6-3 with TRBJ1-2; 7 bases map to TRBD1. This CDR3 comprises 14 residues. Germline V CDR1 and CDR2: MNHEY, SVGEGT. The V segment lost 2 bases and the J segment 8 bases; nucleotides outside the gene matches: 8. This CDR3 reads CASSYKGASGGYTF. DNA for the CDR3: TGTGCCAGCAGTTACAAGGGGGCAAGCGGCGGCTACACCTTC.

This sequence joins TRBV5-6 and TRBJ2-3; TRBD1 aligns across 8 bases. The CDR3 length is 16 residues. Germline CDR1 is SGHDT and CDR2 is YYEEEE. Trimming took 5 bases from V and 0 from J; bases not matched to a gene: 8. The CDR3 bases are TGTGCCAGCAGACCCCAGACAGGGGTTAGCACAGATACGCAGTATTTT. Translating it yields CASRPQTGVSTDTQYF.

The CDR3 sequence is CASSWDLAGGSYNEQFF. In DNA, the CDR3 is TGTGCCAGTAGTTGGGATCTAGCGGGAGGCTCCTACAATGAGCAGTTCTTC. The chain joins TRBV19 to TRBJ2-1; 11 positions agree with TRBD2. The junction had 6 bases not matched to a gene; V was cut back by 5 bases and J by 0 bases. The germline V gene has CDR1 LNHDA and CDR2 SQIVND (reference sequence). This CDR3 spans 17 amino acids.

The rearrangement uses TRBV5-8 and TRBJ1-2; 7 bases are a match to TRBD1. V trimming: 2 bases; J trimming: 7 bases; junction bases outside the gene matches: 14. The CDR3 runs to 16 residues. The V gene's germline CDR1 is SGHTS and CDR2 YDEGEE. CDR3 in DNA: TGTGCCAGCAGCTTCGGGACAGCCTCAAGGGTACGTGGCTACACCTTC. Protein: CASSFGTASRVRGYTF.

V gene TRBV10-3 combines with J gene TRBJ1-5; tentative D call: TRBD1 (6 bases). V was trimmed by 6 bases and J by 1 base, leaving 7 bases between them. Germline V gene data show CDR1 as ENHRY and CDR2 as SYGVKD. The CDR3 is made up of 13 amino acids. CDR3 bases: TGTGCCATCAGAGGACAGAGCAATCAGCCCCAGCATTTT. Its translation: CAIRGQSNQPQHF.

The rearrangement joins TRBV3-1 (or the pseudogene TRBV3-2) to TRBJ1-3; D remains unclear. Trimming took off 2 bases at V and 4 bases at J, with 15 bases between the two ends. The CDR3 consists of 16 residues. In germline, CDR1 is LGHDT, CDR2 YNNKEL (reference sequence). The CDR3 DNA reads TGTGCCAGCAGCCAATCGATACCGGGAGCCGGAAACACCATATATTTT. Translation: CASSQSIPGAGNTIYF.

The CDR3 sequence: CASSTGLRVQETQYF. Here the CDR3 DNA reads TGTGCCAGTAGTACGGGCCTGCGGGTCCAAGAGACCCAGTACTTC. The chain carries TRBV19 and TRBJ2-5; perhaps TRBD2 as D (5 bases). Germline-derived CDR1 and CDR2 are LNHDA and SQIVND (reference sequence). The CDR3 is made up of 15 amino acids. Trimming took 4 bases from V and 1 from J, leaving 13 bases between them.

The V call is TRBV7-3, the J call TRBJ1-1; TRBD1 aligns across 10 bases. The CDR3 length is 14 residues. J lost 1 base, V lost 4 bases, and 0 bases had no gene match. Per germline, CDR1 SGHTA and CDR2 FQGTGA. CDR3 residues: CASSWTGGNTEAFF. CDR3 nucleotides: TGTGCCAGCAGCTGGACAGGGGGGAACACTGAAGCTTTCTTT.

The V call is TRBV2, the J call TRBJ1-5; TRBD1 is a possible D gene (6 bases). V was cut by 5 bases and J by 6 bases, with 14 bases left in between. The CDR3 is made up of 14 amino acids. Per germline, CDR1 SNHLY and CDR2 FYNNEI. The CDR3 spells CASSSQGRGQPQHF. The CDR3, as DNA: TGTGCCAGCAGTTCACAGGGAAGGGGTCAGCCCCAGCATTTT.

There are a few counts of this clone. The chain has TRBV18 and TRBJ2-1, with a tentative D call TRBD2 (5 bases). V was cut by 0 bases and J by 9 bases, with 15 bases left in between. The CDR3 has 15 residues. CDR1 is KGHSH, CDR2 LQKENI, per germline. The CDR3 DNA is TGTGCCAGCTCACCACCGGCAAGCGGTACGGGTGAGCAGTTCTTC. Translated: CASSPPASGTGEQFF.

The CDR3 bases are TGTGCCAGTAGTATAAAACAGGGCATAGGTGGAGCTTTCTTT. The encoded protein is CASSIKQGIGGAFF. The genes are TRBV19 and TRBJ1-1; D might be TRBD1 (6 bases). Germline assignment: CDR1 LNHDA and CDR2 SQIVND (reference sequence). V was cut by 2 bases and J by 10 bases, with 17 bases left in between. The CDR3 contains 14 residues.

This chain uses TRBV6-6 with TRBJ1-6, with TRBD1 matching over 11 bases. V trimming: 6 bases; J trimming: 7 bases; junction bases outside the gene matches: 8. The germline V gene encodes CDR1 MNHNY and CDR2 SVGAGI (reference sequence). CDR3 length: 16 amino acids. In DNA form, the CDR3 reads TGTGCCAGCAGCCACCGGACAGGGGGCGGCAATTCACCCCTCCACTTT. Translation gives CASSHRTGGGNSPLHF.

The chain is built from TRBV9 and TRBJ2-1; 10 bases align to TRBD2. The trim removed 0 bases at V and 9 bases at J, leaving 3 bases unmatched. The CDR3 contains 14 residues. Germline CDR1 reads SGDLS; CDR2 reads YYNGEE. The CDR3 DNA reads as TGTGCCAGCAGCGTAGGGCTAGCGGGAGCTGAGCAGTTCTTC. Its protein is CASSVGLAGAEQFF.